One sample yielded the 13 T cell receptor beta chains listed below, sequenced in a study of T cell changes during pregnancy in multiple sclerosis. Sequencing was performed with immunoSEQ multiplex PCR; in TCRdb, only in-frame clones are kept and a portion is missing. The data contain tens of thousands of clones, about 91% of them singletons. This specimen was peripheral blood, taken before pregnancy. The receptor source for this set is a female donor with multiple sclerosis, enrolled in a pregnancy study.

This clone has a single count. V gene TRBV5-6 combines with J gene TRBJ2-5, with TRBD1 as a possible D gene (5 bases). This CDR3 is 13 amino acids long. The germline CDR1 and CDR2 sequences are SGHDT and YYEEEE. With 2 bases removed from V and 3 bases from J, the gap between germline ends came to 8 bases. CDR3 coding DNA: TGTGCCAGCAGCTTCACAGGCGAAGAGACCCAGTACTTC. Translating it yields CASSFTGEETQYF.

V and J are TRBV18 and TRBJ2-2; possible D gene TRBD1, 5 bases. The V end lost 6 bases, the J end lost 3 bases, and 17 bases lay between the germline ends. The CDR3 length is 16 residues. CDR1 is KGHSH, CDR2 LQKENI, per germline. CDR3 sequence: CASSPRVARDTGELFF. In nucleotides, the CDR3 is TGTGCCAGCTCGCCGCGAGTCGCCAGGGACACCGGGGAGCTGTTTTTT.

CDR3 sequence: CASSGGASYPGELFF. CDR3 DNA: TGTGCCAGCAGTGGTGGGGCCTCTTACCCCGGGGAGCTGTTTTTT. The rearrangement joins TRBV2 to TRBJ2-2, with D possibly TRBD1 on 5 matching bases. The V end lost 4 bases, the J end lost 6 bases, and 15 bases lay between the germline ends. The CDR3 is made up of 15 amino acids. Germline values: CDR1 SNHLY, CDR2 FYNNEI.

This clone was detected only once. The CDR3 here is CASSTSRDREDSYEQYF. The CDR3 DNA sequence: TGTGCCAGCAGCACGTCCCGGGACAGGGAAGACTCCTACGAGCAGTACTTC. The V gene is TRBV9, the J gene TRBJ2-7, with TRBD1 matching 9 bases. This CDR3 contains 17 residues. The J segment lost 0 bases and the V segment lost 4 bases, leaving 11 bases of the junction unmatched. CDR1 is SGDLS, CDR2 YYNGEE, per germline.

The chain is built from TRBV7-2 and TRBJ2-7; tentative D call: TRBD1 (6 bases). Germline V lookup: CDR1 SGHTA, CDR2 FQGNSA. The CDR3 extends over 16 amino acids. V lost 0 bases, J lost 3 bases, and 15 bases lay in between. In DNA form, the CDR3 reads TGTGCCAGCAGCTTAGCGCTGGGACACAGGATCTACGAGCAGTACTTC. Translation gives CASSLALGHRIYEQYF.

The chain combines TRBV7-3 with TRBJ1-2, with no clear D. The V and J ends lost 2 bases and 8 bases respectively, with 12 bases between them. CDR3 size: 13 residues. Germline CDR1 is SGHTA and CDR2 is FQGTGA. In DNA form, the CDR3 reads TGTGCCAGCAGCTTACAGACGACGGGAGGCTACACCTTC. Translating it yields CASSLQTTGGYTF.

V is TRBV27 and J is TRBJ2-7; 9 nucleotides line up with TRBD2. CDR1 is MNHEY, CDR2 SMNVEV, per germline (reference sequence). The CDR3 spans 14 residues. V lost 2 bases, J lost 5 bases, and 4 bases stayed unmatched. The CDR3 sequence is CASSLLAGTDEQYF. The CDR3 bases are TGTGCCAGCAGTTTACTAGCGGGGACCGACGAGCAGTACTTC.

The V and J genes are TRBV23-1 and TRBJ2-5, with 12 bases aligning to TRBD1. TRBV23-1 falls under the ORF class, with uncertain function. The CDR3 totals 19 residues. V trimming: 7 bases; J trimming: 1 base; junction bases outside the gene matches: 16. The CDR3 loop is CASTQGGQGATTPQETQYF. CDR3 bases: TGCGCCAGCACTCAGGGGGGACAGGGGGCTACCACCCCCCAAGAGACCCAGTACTTC.

J is TRBJ1-2 and V is TRBV5-4; 9 bases map to TRBD1. There are 16 residues in the CDR3. The germline CDR1 and CDR2 sequences are SGHNT and YYREEE (reference sequence). The V gene end was trimmed by 4 bases and the J gene end by 5 bases; junction bases not matched to a gene: 12. CDR3 loop: CASSAGGTGRGYGYTF. CDR3 nucleotides: TGTGCCAGCAGCGCTGGGGGGACAGGGAGAGGTTATGGCTACACCTTC.

The rearrangement uses TRBV7-9 and TRBJ1-2; TRBD1 agrees at 8 bases. V was pared by 5 bases and J by 7 bases, with 3 bases of the junction left unmatched. Germline values: CDR1 SEHNR, CDR2 FQNEAQ (reference sequence). The length of the CDR3 is 12 residues. In DNA form, the CDR3 reads TGTGCCAGCAGCCCAGGACAGGGTGGCTACACCTTC. This translates into CASSPGQGGYTF. Full variable domain (remainder filled in from reference TRBV7-9 and TRBJ1-2): DTGVSQNPRHKITKRGQNVTFRCDPISEHNRLYWYRQTLGQGPEFLTYFQNEAQLEKSRLLSDRFSAERPKGSFSTLEIQRTEQGDSAMYLCASSPGQGGYTFGSGTRLTVV.

This clone was counted only a few times. The chain is built from TRBV4-2 and TRBJ2-7, with D possibly being TRBD1 (6 bases). The CDR3 length is 16 residues. V shed 1 base and J shed 2 bases, with 15 bases lying between them. Germline V lookup: CDR1 LGHNA, CDR2 YNFKEQ. CDR3 sequence: CASSQVWDTLTYEQYF. CDR3 DNA: TGTGCCAGCAGCCAAGTGTGGGACACCCTAACCTACGAGCAGTACTTC.

The rearrangement links TRBV7-8 to TRBJ2-7; D is possibly TRBD1 (6 bases). Trimming removed 5 bases at V and 0 bases at J, with 11 bases between. This CDR3 is 14 amino acids long. Per the germline V gene, CDR1 is SGHVS and CDR2 is FQNEAQ. The CDR3 nucleotides read TGTGCCAGCAGCCCGACAGGTAGCTCCTACGAGCAGTACTTC. Amino acid sequence: CASSPTGSSYEQYF.

V gene TRBV5-4 combines with J gene TRBJ2-3, with TRBD2 matching over 9 bases. V gave up 1 base and J gave up 5 bases; unmatched junction bases: 8. CDR1 is SGHNT and CDR2 is YYREEE in the germline V gene (reference sequence). This CDR3 has 16 amino acids. The CDR3 loop is CASSLWPAGGQDTQYF. The CDR3 region has the DNA TGTGCCAGCAGCTTGTGGCCCGCGGGGGGGCAAGATACGCAGTATTTT.